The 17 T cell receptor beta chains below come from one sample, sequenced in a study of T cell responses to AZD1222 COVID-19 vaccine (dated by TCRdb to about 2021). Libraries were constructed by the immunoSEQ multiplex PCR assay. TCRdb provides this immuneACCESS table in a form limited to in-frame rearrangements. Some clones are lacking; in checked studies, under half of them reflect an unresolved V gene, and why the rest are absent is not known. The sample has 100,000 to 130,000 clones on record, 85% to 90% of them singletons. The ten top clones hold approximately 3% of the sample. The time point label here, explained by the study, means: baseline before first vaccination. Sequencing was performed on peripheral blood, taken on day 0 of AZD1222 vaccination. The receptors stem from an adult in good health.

The CDR3 bases are TGTGCCAGCAGTTACGATTCGGATAGCAATCAGCCCCAGCATTTT. Translation gives CASSYDSDSNQPQHF. The chain is built from TRBV6-5 and TRBJ1-5; D gene uncertain. V gave up 2 bases and J gave up 0 bases, with 8 bases separating them. This CDR3 has 15 residues. Germline V gene sequence: CDR1 MNHEY, CDR2 SVGAGI.

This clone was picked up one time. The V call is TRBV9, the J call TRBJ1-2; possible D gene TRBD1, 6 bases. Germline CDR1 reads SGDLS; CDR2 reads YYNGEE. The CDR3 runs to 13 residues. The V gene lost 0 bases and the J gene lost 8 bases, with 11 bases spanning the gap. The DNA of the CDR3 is TGTGCCAGCAGCGTAGGTGGCAGGGGAGGCTACACCTTC. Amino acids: CASSVGGRGGYTF.

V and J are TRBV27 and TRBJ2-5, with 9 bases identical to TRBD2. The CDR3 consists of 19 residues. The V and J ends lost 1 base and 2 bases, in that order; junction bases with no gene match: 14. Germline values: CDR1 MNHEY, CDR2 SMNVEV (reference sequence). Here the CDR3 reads CASSLYRDSRLAGQETQYF. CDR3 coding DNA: TGTGCCAGCAGTTTATATCGGGACTCCCGGCTAGCGGGGCAAGAGACCCAGTACTTC.

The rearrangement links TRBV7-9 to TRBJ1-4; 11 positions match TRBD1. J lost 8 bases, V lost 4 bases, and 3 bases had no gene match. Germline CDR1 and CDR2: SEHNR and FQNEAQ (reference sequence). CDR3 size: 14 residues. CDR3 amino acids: CASSSGTGGEKLFF. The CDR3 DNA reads TGTGCCAGCAGCTCCGGGACAGGGGGGGAAAAACTGTTTTTT.

The DNA for the CDR3 is TGTGCCAGCAGCTCGACAGGTGGATCGGGAAATGAGCAGTTCTTC. Translating it yields CASSSTGGSGNEQFF. The chain links TRBV6-5 to TRBJ2-1; tentatively, D is TRBD1 (6 bases). Deletions cut 6 bases from V and 7 bases from J, with 19 bases between. Germline V gene sequence: CDR1 MNHEY, CDR2 SVGAGI. The CDR3 spans 15 residues.

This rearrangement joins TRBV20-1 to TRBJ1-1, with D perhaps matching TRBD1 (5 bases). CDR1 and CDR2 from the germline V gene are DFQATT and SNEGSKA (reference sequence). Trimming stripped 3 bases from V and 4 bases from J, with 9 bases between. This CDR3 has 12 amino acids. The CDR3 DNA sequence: TGCAGTGCTAGTTGGGGGACCACTGAAGCTTTCTTT. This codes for CSASWGTTEAFF.

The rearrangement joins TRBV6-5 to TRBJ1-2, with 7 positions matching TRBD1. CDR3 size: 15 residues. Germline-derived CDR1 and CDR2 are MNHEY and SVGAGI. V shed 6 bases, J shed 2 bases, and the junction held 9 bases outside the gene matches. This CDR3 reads CASRDVQGPNYGYTF. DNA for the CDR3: TGTGCCAGCAGGGACGTACAGGGGCCCAACTATGGCTACACCTTC.

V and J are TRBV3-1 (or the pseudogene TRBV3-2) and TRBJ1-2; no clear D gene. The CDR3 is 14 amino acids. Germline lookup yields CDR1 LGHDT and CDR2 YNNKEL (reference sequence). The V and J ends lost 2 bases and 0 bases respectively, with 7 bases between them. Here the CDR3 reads CASSQISTNYGYTF. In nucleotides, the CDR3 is TGTGCCAGCAGCCAAATTTCGACTAACTATGGCTACACCTTC.

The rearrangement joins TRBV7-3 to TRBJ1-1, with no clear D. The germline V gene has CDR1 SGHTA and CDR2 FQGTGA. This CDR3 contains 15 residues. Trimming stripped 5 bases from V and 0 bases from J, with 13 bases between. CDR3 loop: CASSPHADVNTEAFF. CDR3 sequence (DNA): TGTGCCAGCAGCCCCCACGCGGATGTGAACACTGAAGCTTTCTTT.

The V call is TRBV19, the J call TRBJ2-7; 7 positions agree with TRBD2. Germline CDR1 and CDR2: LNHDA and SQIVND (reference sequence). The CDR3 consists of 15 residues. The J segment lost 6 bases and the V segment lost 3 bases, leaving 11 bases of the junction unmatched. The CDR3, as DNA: TGTGCCAGTAGTATGTCGGCCAGTCCGGGGGGCGAGCAGTACTTC. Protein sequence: CASSMSASPGGEQYF. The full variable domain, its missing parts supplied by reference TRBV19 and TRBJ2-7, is DGGITQSPKYLFRKEGQNVTLSCEQNLNHDAMYWYRQDPGQGLRLIYYSQIVNDFQKGDIAEGYSVSREKKESFPLTVTSAQKNPTAFYLCASSMSASPGGEQYFGPGTRLTVT.

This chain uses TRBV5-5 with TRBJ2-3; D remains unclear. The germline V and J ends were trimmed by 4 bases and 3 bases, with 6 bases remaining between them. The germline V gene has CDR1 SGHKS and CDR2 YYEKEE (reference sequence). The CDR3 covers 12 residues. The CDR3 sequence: CASSIPTDTQYF. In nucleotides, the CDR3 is TGTGCCAGCAGCATCCCTACAGATACGCAGTATTTT.

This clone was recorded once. In DNA form, the CDR3 reads TGTGCCAGCAGCCGGGACACCGAAAATCAGCCCCAGCATTTT. As protein: CASSRDTENQPQHF. The V gene is TRBV6-2 or TRBV6-3, the J gene TRBJ1-5; a weak D match, TRBD1 (6 bases). Trimming took off 6 bases at V and 4 bases at J, with 13 bases between the two ends. Germline CDR1 and CDR2: MNHEY and SVGEGT. CDR3 length: 14 residues.

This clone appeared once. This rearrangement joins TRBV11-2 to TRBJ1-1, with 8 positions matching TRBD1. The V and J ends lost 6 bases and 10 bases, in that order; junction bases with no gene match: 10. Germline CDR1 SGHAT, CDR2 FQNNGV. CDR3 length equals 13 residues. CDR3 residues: CASRFTGGRGAFF. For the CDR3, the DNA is TGTGCCAGCAGGTTTACAGGGGGAAGGGGAGCTTTCTTT.

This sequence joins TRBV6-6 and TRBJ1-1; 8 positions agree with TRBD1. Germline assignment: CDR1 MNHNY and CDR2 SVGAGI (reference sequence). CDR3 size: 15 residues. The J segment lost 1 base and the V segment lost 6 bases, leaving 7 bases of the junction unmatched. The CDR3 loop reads CASSHRGTSNTEAFF. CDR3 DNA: TGTGCCAGCAGCCACAGGGGGACCTCGAACACTGAAGCTTTCTTT.

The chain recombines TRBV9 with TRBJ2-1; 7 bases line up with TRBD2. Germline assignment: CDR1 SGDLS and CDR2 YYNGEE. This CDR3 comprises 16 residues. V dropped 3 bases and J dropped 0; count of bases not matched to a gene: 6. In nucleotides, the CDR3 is TGTGCCAGCAGCGCACCCAGCGGGACCTCCTACAATGAGCAGTTCTTC. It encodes CASSAPSGTSYNEQFF.

In DNA, the CDR3 is TGTGCCAGCAGTGAGACAGGAGGGAATGAGCAGTTCTTC. It yields the protein CASSETGGNEQFF. The rearrangement uses TRBV6-4 and TRBJ2-1; D is tentatively TRBD1 or TRBD2 (6 bases each). The V gene's germline CDR1 is MRHNA and CDR2 SNTAGT. CDR3 length equals 13 residues. The V end was cut by 3 bases, the J end by 7 bases, with 10 bases between.

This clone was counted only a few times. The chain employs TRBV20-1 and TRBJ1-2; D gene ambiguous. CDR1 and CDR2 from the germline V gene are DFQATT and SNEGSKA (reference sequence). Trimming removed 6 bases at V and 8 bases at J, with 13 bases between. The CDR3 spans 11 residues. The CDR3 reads CSAGRSGGYTF. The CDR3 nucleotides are TGCAGTGCCGGACGGTCTGGCGGCTACACCTTC.